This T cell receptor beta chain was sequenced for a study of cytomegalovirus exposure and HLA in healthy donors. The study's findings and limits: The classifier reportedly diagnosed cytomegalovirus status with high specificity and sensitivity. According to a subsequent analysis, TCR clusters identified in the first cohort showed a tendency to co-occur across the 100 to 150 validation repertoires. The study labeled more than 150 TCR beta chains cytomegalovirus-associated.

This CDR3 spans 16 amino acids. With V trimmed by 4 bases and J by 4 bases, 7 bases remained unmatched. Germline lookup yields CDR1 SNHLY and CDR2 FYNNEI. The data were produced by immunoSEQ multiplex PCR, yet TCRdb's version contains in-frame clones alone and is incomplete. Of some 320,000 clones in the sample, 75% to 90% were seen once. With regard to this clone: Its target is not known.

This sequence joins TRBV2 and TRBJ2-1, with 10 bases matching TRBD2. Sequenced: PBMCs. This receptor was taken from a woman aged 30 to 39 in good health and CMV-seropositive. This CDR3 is CASSALSGRSYNEQFF. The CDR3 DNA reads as TGTGCCAGCAGTGCCCTTAGCGGGAGGTCTTACAATGAGCAGTTCTTC. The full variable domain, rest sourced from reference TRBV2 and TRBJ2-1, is EPEVTQTPSHQVTQMGQEVILRCVPISNHLYFYWYRQILGQKVEFLVSFYNNEISEKSEIFDDQFSVERPDGSNFTLKIRSTKLEDSAMYFCASSALSGRSYNEQFFGPGTRLTVL.